This T cell receptor beta chain comes out of a study of blood T cell repertoires in COVID-19. Looking at the study overall: The analysed material was cDNA or gDNA that came from T cells, B-cell-depleted T cells, or PBMCs.

Libraries were prepared by immunoSEQ multiplex PCR; TCRdb keeps only in-frame clonotypes and omits some of them. This table has almost 200,000 clones, roughly 77% appearing once. The J segment lost 11 bases and the V segment lost 0 bases, leaving 1 base of the junction unmatched. The CDR3 loop spans 12 amino acids. Germline CDR1 is MNHNY and CDR2 is SVGAGI (reference sequence). J is TRBJ1-5 and V is TRBV6-6; 7 bases line up with TRBD1. This TCR was sampled from a woman between 35 and 50 years old with COVID-19, enrolled during active disease. The sequenced sample was peripheral blood. The CDR3 nucleotides are TGTGCCAGCAGTTACTCACAGGGGACCCAGCATTTT. Its translation is CASSYSQGTQHF.